The sample holds many counts of the clone carrying this TCR beta chain. What it recognizes is unknown. The V end lost 5 bases, the J end lost 4 bases, and 12 bases lay between the germline ends. The CDR3 has 15 residues. CDR1 and CDR2 from the germline V gene are SGHVS and FQNEAQ. RNA transcripts yielded amplified TCR beta CDR3 regions. The study used the HTBI primer set for a first-round RT-PCR of the TCR CDR3. TCRdb called the multiplex PCR reads again in MiXCR, with one record for every CDR3 protein. The table shows fewer than 750,000 distinct CDR3 sequences, with about 15% occurring only once. The data originate from a study of T cells in Graves' hyperthyroidism and ophthalmopathy. Study background: Specimen type is peripheral blood, collected at initial diagnosis prior to any treatment.

Overall study findings and caveats: Ophthalmopathy prediction by the model preceded onset by a median about 6.5 months.

This TCR came from a woman aged 45-65 years with Graves' ophthalmopathy. V and J are TRBV7-8 and TRBJ2-6; either TRBD1 or TRBD2 may supply D (6 bases each). Sequencing input: blood. The CDR3 spells CASSGGRSGANVLTF. Written as DNA, the CDR3 is TGTGCCAGCAGCGGGGGGCGCTCCGGGGCCAACGTCCTGACTTTC. The full variable domain, its missing parts supplied by reference TRBV7-8 and TRBJ2-6, is GAGVSQSPRYKVAKRGQDVALRCDPISGHVSLFWYQQALGQGPEFLTYFQNEAQLDKSGLPSDRFFAERPEGSVSTLKIQRTQQEDSAVYLCASSGGRSGANVLTFGAGSRLTVL.